One sample yielded the 26 T cell receptor beta chains listed below, sequenced in a study of cytomegalovirus exposure and HLA in healthy donors. Both 60 Vbeta primers and 13 Jbeta primers went into the PCR. Method: immunoSEQ multiplex PCR; TCRdb's copy keeps in-frame clones and lacks some. The table has tens of thousands of clones, around 82% seen once. Sample: PBMCs. The receptors originated from a male donor in good health and CMV-seronegative.

The V gene is TRBV30, the J gene TRBJ1-1, with a tentative D call TRBD1 (5 bases). The CDR3 has 14 amino acids. Per the germline V gene, CDR1 is GTSNPN and CDR2 is SVGIG (reference sequence). With 2 bases removed from V and 1 base from J, the gap between germline ends came to 11 bases. The CDR3 region has the DNA TGTGCCTGGAGTCTTACAGGAACGAACACTGAAGCTTTCTTT. Residues: CAWSLTGTNTEAFF. Supplemented by reference TRBV30 and TRBJ1-1, the full variable domain reads SQTIHQWPATLVQPVGSPLSLECTVEGTSNPNLYWYRQAAGRGLQLLFYSVGIGQISSEVPQNLSASRPQDRQFILSSKKLLLSDSGFYLCAWSLTGTNTEAFFGQGTRLTVV.

This rearrangement joins TRBV7-6 to TRBJ2-3, with D possibly TRBD2 on 6 matching bases. Germline CDR1 SGHVS, CDR2 FNYEAQ. Trimming shortened V by 5 bases and J by 6 bases, and 18 bases separated the two germline ends. The length of the CDR3 is 15 residues. Here the CDR3 reads CASSKKGGVGDTQYF. The CDR3 nucleotides are TGTGCCAGCAGCAAAAAAGGAGGGGTCGGGGATACGCAGTATTTT.

The chain joins TRBV10-2 to TRBJ1-1, with D perhaps TRBD1 (5 bases). V lost 0 bases, J lost 8 bases, and 10 bases lay in between. The CDR3 covers 13 residues. Germline V gene data show CDR1 as WSHSY and CDR2 as SAAADI. The CDR3 DNA reads as TGCGCCAGCAGTGAGTCGTTTGACAGCGAAGCTTTCTTT. It is translated as CASSESFDSEAFF.

This clone has a single count. The rearrangement joins TRBV7-9 to TRBJ2-2, with a possible D match to TRBD1 (5 bases). CDR3 length: 16 residues. Trimming left V 2 bases short and J 1 base short, with 11 bases between. The germline V gene has CDR1 SEHNR and CDR2 FQNEAQ (reference sequence). The CDR3 sequence is CASSLSRQGNTGELFF. The CDR3 region has the DNA TGTGCCAGCAGCTTAAGTCGTCAGGGGAACACCGGGGAGCTGTTTTTT.

Regarding this clone: The junction differs from germline at one of its ends, possibly a read error. The chain combines TRBV6-1 with TRBJ1-1; D perhaps matches TRBD1 (6 bases). The CDR3 is 9 residues long. From germline, CDR1 is MNHNS and CDR2 SASEGT. The CDR3 DNA follows: TGTGCCAGCAGTCCGGGACACTTTTTT. This translates into CASSPGHFF.

This clone occurred a few times. The chain joins TRBV27 to TRBJ2-5; 14 positions match TRBD2. The CDR3 has 17 amino acids. With 6 bases clipped from V and 11 bases from J, the junction kept 17 bases outside the gene matches. Per germline, CDR1 MNHEY and CDR2 SMNVEV (reference sequence). For the CDR3, the DNA is TGTGCCAGCAGCTCAAATTTAGGACTAGCGGGAGGAGGGGAGCAGTACTTC. Translation: CASSSNLGLAGGGEQYF.

The chain employs TRBV4-2 and TRBJ2-1, with 9 bases lining up with TRBD2. Germline V gene lookup returns CDR1 LGHNA and CDR2 YNFKEQ. The CDR3 runs 12 residues. V lost 6 bases to trimming and J lost 13 bases; unmatched junction nucleotides: 7. CDR3 sequence (DNA): TGTGCCAGCAGTAGCGGGAGCGGTGATCAGTTCTTC. Translation gives CASSSGSGDQFF.

The V and J genes are TRBV12-5 and TRBJ2-5; weak D call: TRBD1 (5 bases). Germline-derived CDR1 and CDR2 are LGHNT and FRNRAP. V was trimmed by 5 bases and J by 2 bases, leaving 15 bases between them. There are 15 residues in the CDR3. This chain's CDR3 is CASGRAGPWQETQYF. The CDR3 DNA is TGTGCTAGTGGTCGAGCAGGGCCGTGGCAAGAGACCCAGTACTTC.

The J gene is TRBJ1-1, the V gene TRBV4-3, with 7 bases aligning to TRBD1. The CDR3 runs to 15 residues. Germline V gives CDR1 LGHNA, CDR2 YSLEER. With V trimmed by 2 bases and J by 3 bases, 6 bases remained unmatched. CDR3 in amino acids: CASSQNQGVDTEAFF. The CDR3 DNA follows: TGCGCCAGCAGCCAAAACCAGGGGGTGGACACTGAAGCTTTCTTT.

The chain recombines TRBV10-3 with TRBJ1-5; possible D gene TRBD1, 5 bases. V was trimmed by 2 bases and J by 5 bases, leaving 10 bases between them. The CDR3 extends over 14 amino acids. CDR1 is ENHRY and CDR2 is SYGVKD in the germline V gene. Here the CDR3 reads CAISEVSGDQPQHF. The CDR3 DNA is TGTGCCATCAGTGAGGTCTCGGGGGATCAGCCCCAGCATTTT.

This chain connects TRBV6-5 to TRBJ1-2, with 7 nucleotides matching TRBD1. This CDR3 spans 12 amino acids. Trimming at V came to 5 bases and at J to 7 bases, leaving 4 bases not matched to a gene. CDR1 and CDR2 from the germline V gene are MNHEY and SVGAGI. CDR3 bases: TGTGCCAGCAGTGACAGGGATTCTGGCTACACCTTC. It translates to CASSDRDSGYTF.

The chain couples TRBV6-6 to TRBJ2-2; 11 positions match TRBD2. V shed 4 bases and J 6 bases; nucleotides not matched to a gene: 4. CDR3 length: 15 amino acids. The germline gives CDR1 MNHNY, CDR2 SVGAGI (reference sequence). CDR3 in amino acids: CASSLAGGPAGELFF. The CDR3 DNA reads as TGTGCCAGCAGTTTAGCGGGGGGGCCCGCCGGGGAGCTGTTTTTT.

V is TRBV2 and J is TRBJ2-7; TRBD2 aligns across 10 bases. The trim removed 5 bases at V and 4 bases at J, leaving 5 bases unmatched. The germline CDR1 and CDR2 sequences are SNHLY and FYNNEI. CDR3 length equals 14 residues. The CDR3 coding sequence is TGTGCCAGCAGTCCAGCGACTAGCGGGTACGAGCAGTACTTC. This codes for CASSPATSGYEQYF.

The gene calls are TRBV9 and TRBJ1-3; D might be TRBD1 (6 bases). The CDR3 totals 17 residues. With 4 bases removed from V and 3 bases from J, the gap between germline ends came to 20 bases. Looked up from germline, CDR1 is SGDLS and CDR2 is YYNGEE. CDR3 DNA sequence: TGTGCCAGCAGCATTAGACCAACAGGGTACGGTGGAAACACCATATATTTT. As protein: CASSIRPTGYGGNTIYF.

The rearrangement uses TRBV30 and TRBJ1-5; 7 nucleotides line up with TRBD1. The CDR3 has 14 amino acids. V dropped 3 bases and J dropped 5; count of bases not matched to a gene: 7. Germline V gene data show CDR1 as GTSNPN and CDR2 as SVGIG (reference sequence). Here the CDR3 DNA reads TGTGCCTGGAGCCCGGGACAGATAGATCAGCCCCAGCATTTT. Translating gives CAWSPGQIDQPQHF.

The V call is TRBV2, the J call TRBJ2-7, with 9 bases that match TRBD1. Germline CDR1 is SNHLY and CDR2 is FYNNEI. J lost 3 bases, V lost 5 bases, and 2 bases had no gene match. This CDR3 is 13 amino acids long. CDR3 DNA sequence: TGTGCCAGCAGTTGGGACAGGGTCTACGAGCAGTACTTC. It encodes CASSWDRVYEQYF. Using reference TRBV2 and TRBJ2-7 for the parts outside the CDR3, the full variable domain is EPEVTQTPSHQVTQMGQEVILRCVPISNHLYFYWYRQILGQKVEFLVSFYNNEISEKSEIFDDQFSVERPDGSNFTLKIRSTKLEDSAMYFCASSWDRVYEQYFGPGTRLTVT.

This clone was counted between two and nine times. The chain carries TRBV10-3 and TRBJ1-4; tentative D call: TRBD1 (6 bases). The germline CDR1 and CDR2 sequences are ENHRY and SYGVKD. There are 15 residues in the CDR3. V was clipped by 0 bases and J by 8 bases, with 13 bases between them. The CDR3: CAISESTQGQEKLFF. As DNA, the CDR3 is TGTGCCATCAGTGAGTCGACTCAAGGACAGGAAAAACTGTTTTTT.

The rearrangement uses TRBV2 and TRBJ1-1; the match to TRBD1 covers 9 bases. J was trimmed by 4 bases and V by 5 bases; bases with no gene match: 8. Germline-derived CDR1 and CDR2 are SNHLY and FYNNEI. CDR3 length: 15 amino acids. CDR3 sequence reads: CASSQQGAEGTEAFF. In nucleotides, the CDR3 is TGTGCCAGCAGTCAACAGGGGGCGGAAGGCACTGAAGCTTTCTTT.

J is TRBJ2-1 and V is TRBV4-2; D is perhaps TRBD2 (5 bases). Germline V CDR1 and CDR2: LGHNA, YNFKEQ. V was clipped by 5 bases and J by 5 bases, with 13 bases between them. CDR3 length: 14 amino acids. The DNA of the CDR3 is TGTGCCAGCAGCGGTGGAGGTTCGGACAATGAGCAGTTCTTC. Its translation: CASSGGGSDNEQFF.

V is TRBV19 and J is TRBJ2-1; D is possibly TRBD2 (5 bases). In germline, CDR1 is LNHDA, CDR2 SQIVND (reference sequence). The V end was cut by 5 bases, the J end by 8 bases, with 10 bases between. The CDR3 runs 12 residues. The CDR3 coding sequence is TGTGCCAGTAGTCGAGGGTGGGATGAGCAGTTCTTC. This gives the protein CASSRGWDEQFF.

This chain links TRBV10-2 with TRBJ2-5; unclear D gene. V shed 7 bases and J shed 11 bases, with 20 bases lying between them. The V gene's germline CDR1 is WSHSY and CDR2 SAAADI. The length of the CDR3 is 13 residues. CDR3 bases: TGCGCCAGCAACTCGGTACCCTTAAGTGAGCAGTACTTC. This codes for CASNSVPLSEQYF.

This clone is a singleton in its sample. The rearrangement joins TRBV5-6 to TRBJ1-6; D not certain. Germline CDR1 SGHDT, CDR2 YYEEEE. The CDR3 sequence is 13 residues long. The ends were cut back, 0 bases at V and 10 bases at J, with 8 bases in the middle. The CDR3 region is CASSLAVPSPLHF. The CDR3 DNA reads as TGTGCCAGCAGCTTGGCCGTTCCCTCACCCCTCCACTTT.

V is TRBV19 and J is TRBJ1-1; 7 nucleotides agree with TRBD1. The CDR3 is made up of 14 amino acids. Germline V lookup: CDR1 LNHDA, CDR2 SQIVND (reference sequence). V lost 3 bases and J lost 4; bases outside the gene matches: 5. Written as DNA, the CDR3 is TGTGCCAGTAGTATGGGACAGAGGTCCACTGAAGCTTTCTTT. This codes for CASSMGQRSTEAFF.

J is TRBJ2-5 and V is TRBV10-2; the match to TRBD1 covers 9 bases. The trim removed 9 bases at V and 11 bases at J, leaving 7 bases unmatched. The CDR3 spans 11 residues. Germline-derived CDR1 and CDR2 are WSHSY and SAAADI. CDR3 coding DNA: TGCGCCAGTACAGGGGGCGCTGAGCAGTACTTC. Protein sequence: CASTGGAEQYF.

V is TRBV7-9 and J is TRBJ1-1; the match to TRBD1 covers 8 bases. Germline V gene lookup returns CDR1 SEHNR and CDR2 FQNEAQ (reference sequence). The CDR3 is 14 residues long. Trimming took 6 bases from V and 3 from J; bases not matched to a gene: 6. CDR3 DNA: TGTGCCAGCAGGGCAGGGGGCTTCGACACTGAAGCTTTCTTT. Translating it yields CASRAGGFDTEAFF. The entire variable domain, with the rest obtained from reference TRBV7-9 and TRBJ1-1, is as follows: DTGVSQNPRHKITKRGQNVTFRCDPISEHNRLYWYRQTLGQGPEFLTYFQNEAQLEKSRLLSDRFSAERPKGSFSTLEIQRTEQGDSAMYLCASRAGGFDTEAFFGQGTRLTVV.

V is TRBV7-9 and J is TRBJ2-1; a weak D match, TRBD1 (6 bases). Trimming took 5 bases from V and 10 from J, leaving 12 bases between them. The germline V gene encodes CDR1 SEHNR and CDR2 FQNEAQ (reference sequence). CDR3 length: 12 residues. DNA for the CDR3: TGTGCCAGCAGCCAGGGGAGAGGAGAGCAGTTCTTC. Its translation: CASSQGRGEQFF.